This T cell receptor beta chain was captured in a study of radiation and T cells in renal cell carcinoma. As regards this clone: What it binds is unknown.

The CDR3 consists of 14 residues. V shed 5 bases and J 10 bases; nucleotides not matched to a gene: 9. The V gene's germline CDR1 is SGHNT and CDR2 YENEEA. General observations from the study: From baseline, blood top tumor clonotypes peaked at 2 weeks post-radiation. Baseline intratumoral clonotype presence is unknown without pretreatment biopsies.

Time point given: baseline pretreatment blood. Treatment reported: 15 Gy SBRT to primary tumor, nephrectomy 4 weeks later. The table came from immunoSEQ multiplex PCR; TCRdb's copy has only in-frame clones and leaves some out. The sample contains tens of thousands of clones, approximately 84% of which appear only once. The material was blood, obtained from a patient whose treatment included radiotherapy and nephrectomy. This TCR was sampled from a man aged 55 to 70 with renal cell carcinoma. The chain employs TRBV11-3 and TRBJ2-1, with 9 bases fitting TRBD2. CDR3 loop: CASSEGLAGREQFF. CDR3 sequence (DNA): TGTGCCAGCAGCGAGGGACTAGCCGGAAGAGAGCAGTTCTTC.